This passage covers 29 T cell receptor beta chains from one sample sequenced in a study of long-term antiretroviral therapy in people with HIV. The assay, immunoSEQ v3.0, was run at survey level. The repertoire was sequenced with immunoSEQ multiplex PCR; TCRdb's copy has only in-frame clones and lacks some. The table has approximately 30,000 clones, approximately 85% seen once; the top ten hold around 8.2%. This sample comprised unsorted PBMCs, obtained 3 years after starting antiretroviral therapy. These TCRs come from a man aged 40-50 years with HIV.

The V call is TRBV27, the J call TRBJ2-3, with D perhaps matching TRBD1 or TRBD2 (8 bases each). The CDR3 is 17 amino acids. V lost 5 bases, J lost 6 bases, and 24 bases lay in between. Germline CDR1 reads MNHEY; CDR2 reads SMNVEV (reference sequence). The CDR3 loop is CASSLNRGGQVPDTQYF. DNA of the CDR3: TGTGCCAGCAGTCTCAACCGGGGGGGACAGGTGCCGGATACGCAGTATTTT.

V gene TRBV11-2 combines with J gene TRBJ1-2; 10 bases map to TRBD1. Trimming took 5 bases from V and 7 from J; bases not matched to a gene: 16. The CDR3 is 17 residues long. Germline CDR1 and CDR2: SGHAT and FQNNGV. The CDR3 DNA reads as TGTGCCAGCAGCCCCAGGGGGTATGGGACAGGGGTTCCTGGCTACACCTTC. This gives the protein CASSPRGYGTGVPGYTF.

The chain carries TRBV28 and TRBJ1-2, with 8 bases lining up with TRBD1. The V gene's germline CDR1 is MDHEN and CDR2 SYDVKM. The CDR3 consists of 22 residues. V shed 3 bases and J 4 bases; nucleotides not matched to a gene: 28. The CDR3 coding sequence is TGTGCCAGCAGTTTCCAACTATTCACATCCGGGACAGGACTGGGTTGGGGCTATGGCTACACCTTC. As protein: CASSFQLFTSGTGLGWGYGYTF.

The chain uses TRBV30 and TRBJ1-4; 8 bases agree with TRBD1. J lost 3 bases, V lost 0 bases, and 6 bases had no gene match. Germline assignment: CDR1 GTSNPN and CDR2 SVGIG (reference sequence). The CDR3 loop spans 16 amino acids. Written as DNA, the CDR3 is TGTGCCTGGAGTGTACGATCGACAGGGGCTAATGAAAAACTGTTTTTT. Translating gives CAWSVRSTGANEKLFF.

V is TRBV5-4 and J is TRBJ1-2, with 7 bases lining up with TRBD1. There are 14 residues in the CDR3. The trim removed 1 base at V and 8 bases at J, leaving 8 bases unmatched. The germline CDR1 and CDR2 sequences are SGHNT and YYREEE (reference sequence). Here the CDR3 DNA reads TGTGCCAGCAGCTTGCGAGGGGGCGCGGGAGGCTACACCTTC. Protein: CASSLRGGAGGYTF.

This sequence joins TRBV2 and TRBJ1-6; 7 positions agree with TRBD1. The germline gives CDR1 SNHLY, CDR2 FYNNEI. This CDR3 comprises 15 residues. Losses at the gene ends were 2 bases for V and 8 bases for J; bases not matched to a gene: 6. The CDR3 sequence is CASSEWGRGDSPLHF. The CDR3 bases are TGTGCCAGCAGTGAATGGGGCAGGGGGGATTCACCCCTCCACTTT.

This chain links TRBV11-3 with TRBJ2-7; 9 bases agree with TRBD2. The CDR3 totals 15 residues. The V segment lost 5 bases and the J segment 4 bases; nucleotides outside the gene matches: 9. CDR1 is SGHNT, CDR2 YENEEA, per germline. The DNA of the CDR3 is TGTGCCAGCAGCCCCCCCTCAGCGGGAGGATACGAGCAGTACTTC. This codes for CASSPPSAGGYEQYF.

The chain combines TRBV11-2 with TRBJ1-4; no clear D. CDR1 is SGHAT and CDR2 is FQNNGV in the germline V gene. The CDR3 contains 14 residues. V was shortened by 1 base and J by 4 bases, with 7 bases between the two germline ends. CDR3: CASSLASYNEKLFF. The CDR3 DNA follows: TGTGCCAGCAGCTTAGCCAGTTATAATGAAAAACTGTTTTTT.

This clone is labeled medium-sized (0.01 to 0.1%). V gene TRBV7-9 combines with J gene TRBJ2-2; D unclear. The V end was cut by 5 bases, the J end by 5 bases, with 9 bases between. This CDR3 contains 13 residues. CDR1 SEHNR and CDR2 FQNEAQ come from the germline V gene (reference sequence). CDR3 nucleotides: TGTGCCAGCAGCGACACGGTGACCGGGGAGCTGTTTTTT. This gives the protein CASSDTVTGELFF.

The gene calls are TRBV7-9 and TRBJ2-1; 10 nucleotides agree with TRBD2. V lost 5 bases to trimming and J lost 5 bases; unmatched junction nucleotides: 6. The germline CDR1 and CDR2 sequences are SEHNR and FQNEAQ (reference sequence). The CDR3 is 15 residues long. CDR3 sequence (DNA): TGTGCCAGCAGCCCTCGGACTAGCGGAAACAATGAGCAGTTCTTC. This gives the protein CASSPRTSGNNEQFF.

The J gene is TRBJ1-2, the V gene TRBV5-1, with TRBD1 as a possible D gene (6 bases). Germline V gene lookup returns CDR1 SGHRS and CDR2 YFSETQ. Trimming removed 4 bases at V and 4 bases at J, with 23 bases between. CDR3 length equals 17 residues. Here the CDR3 reads CASSGYIEEDRTYGYTF. The CDR3 DNA sequence: TGCGCCAGCAGCGGTTATATCGAAGAGGACAGAACCTATGGCTACACCTTC.

The genes are TRBV6-1 and TRBJ1-2; TRBD1 is a possible D gene (5 bases). Germline CDR1 MNHNS, CDR2 SASEGT. This CDR3 comprises 13 residues. V was shortened by 7 bases and J by 3 bases, with 12 bases between the two germline ends. The CDR3 DNA reads as TGTGCCAGCAATATCCGGGACCACTATGGCTACACCTTC. Translating gives CASNIRDHYGYTF.

The V call is TRBV19, the J call TRBJ2-7; D is undetermined. The germline V and J ends were trimmed by 3 bases and 0 bases, with 12 bases remaining between them. In germline, CDR1 is LNHDA, CDR2 SQIVND (reference sequence). This CDR3 region has 15 residues. The CDR3 DNA follows: TGTGCCAGTAGTATCGGTCTGGGCTTCTCCTACGAGCAGTACTTC. This encodes CASSIGLGFSYEQYF.

V gene TRBV12-5 combines with J gene TRBJ1-1; D remains ambiguous. The CDR3 length is 12 residues. The germline V gene has CDR1 LGHNT and CDR2 FRNRAP. V lost 4 bases and J 3 bases, leaving 6 bases between the germline ends. CDR3 DNA: TGTGCTAGTGGTTGGGCCGACACTGAAGCTTTCTTT. Translation gives CASGWADTEAFF.

V and J are TRBV5-6 and TRBJ1-1; D is unresolved. The ends were cut back, 0 bases at V and 3 bases at J, with 9 bases in the middle. Germline-derived CDR1 and CDR2 are SGHDT and YYEEEE. This CDR3 contains 14 residues. The CDR3 region has the DNA TGTGCCAGCAGCTTGGCTCCCCCGGACACTGAAGCTTTCTTT. Translating it yields CASSLAPPDTEAFF. Full variable domain (remainder filled in from reference TRBV5-6 and TRBJ1-1): DAGVTQSPTHLIKTRGQQVTLRCSPKSGHDTVSWYQQALGQGPQFIFQYYEEEERQRGNFPDRFSGHQFPNYSSELNVNALLLGDSALYLCASSLAPPDTEAFFGQGTRLTVV.

The chain couples TRBV11-2 to TRBJ2-1, with TRBD1 matching over 9 bases. Per germline, CDR1 SGHAT and CDR2 FQNNGV. J was trimmed by 2 bases and V by 5 bases; bases with no gene match: 7. The CDR3 runs 16 residues. CDR3 DNA sequence: TGTGCCAGCAGCCTTGCCGGGACAGGGACCTACAATGAGCAGTTCTTC. Protein sequence: CASSLAGTGTYNEQFF. The variable domain in full, with the rest retrieved from reference TRBV11-2 and TRBJ2-1, is EAGVAQSPRYKIIEKRQSVAFWCNPISGHATLYWYQQILGQGPKLLIQFQNNGVVDDSQLPKDRFSAERLKGVDSTLKIQPAKLEDSAVYLCASSLAGTGTYNEQFFGPGTRLTVL.

The rearrangement links TRBV13 to TRBJ1-1; D may be TRBD1 (5 bases). The CDR3 totals 15 residues. CDR1 is PRHDT, CDR2 FYEKMQ, per germline (reference sequence). V dropped 1 base and J dropped 11 bases, with 20 bases sitting between them. CDR3 sequence: CASSLAAWGREGAFF. The CDR3, as DNA: TGTGCCAGCAGCTTAGCGGCCTGGGGTCGCGAGGGGGCTTTCTTT.

This chain connects TRBV6-1 to TRBJ1-2; TRBD1 aligns across 9 bases. CDR1 MNHNS and CDR2 SASEGT come from the germline V gene. This CDR3 comprises 15 residues. With V trimmed by 6 bases and J by 6 bases, 11 bases remained unmatched. The chain's CDR3 is CASRQGQGGGDGYTF. The CDR3 nucleotides are TGTGCCAGCAGGCAGGGACAGGGAGGGGGAGATGGCTACACCTTC.

V is TRBV5-8 and J is TRBJ1-5; D unresolved. CDR1 and CDR2 from the germline V gene are SGHTS and YDEGEE. V gave up 0 bases and J gave up 7 bases, with 5 bases separating them. The CDR3 loop spans 12 amino acids. Here the CDR3 DNA reads TGTGCCAGCAGCTTGGACGGACAGCCCCAGCATTTT. Protein: CASSLDGQPQHF.

The chain is built from TRBV5-6 and TRBJ2-7; D is perhaps TRBD1 (7 bases). The CDR3 extends over 15 amino acids. Germline V gives CDR1 SGHDT, CDR2 YYEEEE. V was clipped by 4 bases and J by 4 bases, with 18 bases between them. The CDR3 protein is CASSAEQGRYYEQYF. CDR3 nucleotide sequence: TGTGCCAGCAGCGCAGAACAGGGGAGGTATTACGAGCAGTACTTC.

This rearrangement joins TRBV7-8 to TRBJ2-1; tentatively, D is TRBD1 (6 bases). Germline CDR1 is SGHVS and CDR2 is FQNEAQ. V was cut by 5 bases and J by 1 base, with 15 bases left in between. The CDR3 has 16 amino acids. This CDR3 is CASSQLTGQSYNEQFF. The CDR3, as DNA: TGTGCCAGCAGCCAACTCACAGGGCAATCCTACAATGAGCAGTTCTTC.

The chain has TRBV9 and TRBJ2-7; D is tentatively TRBD1 or TRBD2 (5 bases each). The CDR3 covers 13 residues. Trimming removed 4 bases at V and 0 bases at J, with 8 bases between. The germline V gene has CDR1 SGDLS and CDR2 YYNGEE. In nucleotides, the CDR3 is TGTGCCAGCAGCCCAGGGACCTCCTACGAGCAGTACTTC. It codes for CASSPGTSYEQYF.

V usage is TRBV19 and J usage is TRBJ1-2, with 9 bases fitting TRBD1. The CDR3 is 16 amino acids. Germline V lookup: CDR1 LNHDA, CDR2 SQIVND (reference sequence). With V trimmed by 7 bases and J by 4 bases, 13 bases remained unmatched. CDR3 nucleotide sequence: TGTGCCAGTATCGCGACAGGGGGGAGCCGCCCCTATGGCTACACCTTC. It translates to CASIATGGSRPYGYTF.

V and J are TRBV6-5 and TRBJ1-1; D unclear. The CDR3 extends over 15 amino acids. V was clipped by 1 base and J by 1 base, with 10 bases between them. The germline CDR1 and CDR2 sequences are MNHEY and SVGAGI. The CDR3 protein is CASSYLAPGNTEAFF. In DNA form, the CDR3 reads TGTGCCAGCAGTTACTTGGCACCGGGGAACACTGAAGCTTTCTTT.

The rearrangement links TRBV6-1 to TRBJ1-1; possible D gene TRBD1, 5 bases. V lost 4 bases to trimming and J lost 1 base, with 13 bases between them. This CDR3 has 15 amino acids. Germline values: CDR1 MNHNS, CDR2 SASEGT. The CDR3 bases are TGTGCCAGCAGTGGATATTCAGGGTGGAACACTGAAGCTTTCTTT. Translating it yields CASSGYSGWNTEAFF.

This clone was seen a single time. The V and J genes are TRBV5-4 and TRBJ2-5, with TRBD2 identical over 16 bases. The J call is uncertain, as TRBJ2-7 better fits the DNA end. The CDR3 sequence is 19 residues long. Germline-derived CDR1 and CDR2 are SGHNT and YYREEE (reference sequence). The CDR3 DNA sequence: TGTGCCAGCAGCCTTCTACCGGGACTAGCGGGAGGGCGCTCCTACGAGCAGTACTTC. Amino acid sequence: CASSLLPGLAGGRSYEQYF.

V gene TRBV7-9 combines with J gene TRBJ2-1, with 12 nucleotides matching TRBD2. Germline CDR1 is SEHNR and CDR2 is FQNEAQ (reference sequence). CDR3 length: 16 residues. V trimming: 5 bases; J trimming: 8 bases; junction bases outside the gene matches: 10. In nucleotides, the CDR3 is TGTGCCAGCAGCCCCTCCCTGACTAGCGGGGGATATGAGCAGTTCTTC. Its protein product is CASSPSLTSGGYEQFF.

The gene calls are TRBV6-5 and TRBJ1-2; the match to TRBD1 covers 12 bases. Germline CDR1 is MNHEY and CDR2 is SVGAGI. The J segment lost 6 bases and the V segment lost 6 bases, leaving 8 bases of the junction unmatched. The CDR3 spans 15 residues. DNA for the CDR3: TGTGCCAGCAGGACCGGGACAGGGGGCATCGATGGCTACACCTTC. This translates into CASRTGTGGIDGYTF.

The CDR3 region has the DNA TGTGCCAGCAGGGGACAGGGGGCTTTGAACACTGAAGCTTTCTTT. Protein sequence: CASRGQGALNTEAFF. This chain connects TRBV6-6 to TRBJ1-1; 12 bases are shared with TRBD1. The germline CDR1 and CDR2 sequences are MNHNY and SVGAGI (reference sequence). The trim removed 6 bases at V and 0 bases at J, leaving 2 bases unmatched. CDR3 size: 15 residues.